One sample yielded the 31 T cell receptor beta chains listed below, sequenced in a study of blood T cell repertoires in COVID-19. Assay used: immunoSEQ multiplex PCR; TCRdb lists only in-frame clones, some missing. The table has 300,000 to 400,000 clones, 88% seen once. Sequencing was carried out using peripheral blood. The receptors here all came from a woman between 45 and 65 years old with active or convalescent COVID-19.

This chain links TRBV19 with TRBJ1-6; D is uncertain. Trimming left V 9 bases short and J 8 bases short, with 23 bases between. The CDR3 has 16 residues. Germline V gene sequence: CDR1 LNHDA, CDR2 SQIVND (reference sequence). Written as DNA, the CDR3 is TGTGCCAGACTAAAAAAAGGACGGCGGGGTCATTCACCCCTCCACTTT. Translating it yields CARLKKGRRGHSPLHF.

V is TRBV7-9 and J is TRBJ2-3; the match to TRBD1 covers 8 bases. The V gene end was trimmed by 3 bases and the J gene end by 8 bases; junction bases not matched to a gene: 10. This CDR3 region has 15 residues. The V gene's germline CDR1 is SEHNR and CDR2 FQNEAQ (reference sequence). The CDR3 sequence: CASSFLDRAPFTQYF. CDR3 nucleotide sequence: TGTGCCAGCAGCTTCTTGGACAGGGCCCCCTTTACGCAGTATTTT.

The chain recombines TRBV11-2 with TRBJ2-7; 10 bases line up with TRBD1. The CDR3 loop spans 15 amino acids. Germline values: CDR1 SGHAT, CDR2 FQNNGV. V was clipped by 4 bases and J by 3 bases; unmatched bases: 6. The CDR3 DNA follows: TGTGCCAGCAGCTCCCCGGGACAGGGGATCTACGAGCAGTACTTC. Its translation: CASSSPGQGIYEQYF. The entire variable domain, with the rest obtained from reference TRBV11-2 and TRBJ2-7, is as follows: EAGVAQSPRYKIIEKRQSVAFWCNPISGHATLYWYQQILGQGPKLLIQFQNNGVVDDSQLPKDRFSAERLKGVDSTLKIQPAKLEDSAVYLCASSSPGQGIYEQYFGPGTRLTVT.

The rearrangement joins TRBV27 to TRBJ2-7; 12 bases are a match to TRBD2. The germline V gene has CDR1 MNHEY and CDR2 SMNVEV (reference sequence). There are 19 residues in the CDR3. With 3 bases clipped from V and 4 bases from J, the junction kept 16 bases outside the gene matches. CDR3 loop: CASSLNAHGLAGGRYEQYF. As DNA, the CDR3 is TGTGCCAGCAGTTTGAACGCCCACGGTCTAGCGGGGGGGCGATACGAGCAGTACTTC.

The chain joins TRBV6-6 to TRBJ2-7; D is ambiguous. From germline, CDR1 is MNHNY and CDR2 SVGAGI (reference sequence). The CDR3 contains 15 residues. V gave up 0 bases and J gave up 5 bases, with 14 bases separating them. CDR3 coding DNA: TGTGCCAGCAGTTACTCCCAGGTTTCGGCAGACGAGCAGTACTTC. This sequence encodes CASSYSQVSADEQYF.

The chain joins TRBV10-3 to TRBJ1-1; perhaps TRBD1 as D (5 bases). The germline CDR1 and CDR2 sequences are ENHRY and SYGVKD. Trimming removed 4 bases at V and 3 bases at J, with 15 bases between. This CDR3 has 15 amino acids. The CDR3 coding sequence is TGTGCCATCAGTGTCGGCTTGGGGGGTGACACTGAAGCTTTCTTT. Its translation is CAISVGLGGDTEAFF.

V is TRBV7-9 and J is TRBJ2-2; 9 positions agree with TRBD1. V trimming: 5 bases; J trimming: 3 bases; junction bases outside the gene matches: 10. The CDR3 consists of 17 residues. Germline values: CDR1 SEHNR, CDR2 FQNEAQ (reference sequence). CDR3 sequence: CASSLKQGALDTGELFF. Here the CDR3 DNA reads TGTGCCAGCAGCCTGAAACAGGGGGCGCTGGACACCGGGGAGCTGTTTTTT.

V usage is TRBV6-2 or TRBV6-3 and J usage is TRBJ1-6; D unresolved. Deletions cut 7 bases from V and 9 bases from J, with 16 bases between. The CDR3 sequence is 14 residues long. Germline V gene data show CDR1 as MNHEY and CDR2 as SVGEGT. The CDR3: CASIPSTSLSPLHF. In DNA form, the CDR3 reads TGTGCCAGCATCCCTTCAACTTCCCTTTCACCCCTCCACTTT.

The chain uses TRBV18 and TRBJ2-3; 9 bases match TRBD2. After removal of 3 bases from V and 3 bases from J, the junction contained 13 bases not matched to a gene. CDR1 KGHSH and CDR2 LQKENI come from the germline V gene. This CDR3 comprises 18 residues. Written as DNA, the CDR3 is TGTGCCAGCTCACCTTTGACTAGCGGACCCGAAGTAACAGATACGCAGTATTTT. Its translation: CASSPLTSGPEVTDTQYF.

This clone is a singleton in its sample. The V gene is TRBV29-1, the J gene TRBJ2-7; the D gene is possibly TRBD2 (6 bases). The CDR3 runs 14 residues. Germline values: CDR1 SQVTM, CDR2 ANQGSEA. With 6 bases removed from V and 4 bases from J, the gap between germline ends came to 19 bases. CDR3 DNA: TGCAGCGTCGCCCGAGGCGGAGGGGCTTACGAGCAGTACTTC. This gives the protein CSVARGGGAYEQYF.

The rearrangement links TRBV6-6 to TRBJ2-1, with TRBD2 matching over 12 bases. The CDR3 spans 20 residues. J gave up 0 bases and V 6 bases, and 15 bases lay outside the gene matches. Germline V lookup: CDR1 MNHNY, CDR2 SVGAGI (reference sequence). The CDR3 DNA sequence: TGTGCCAGCAGCCGTACTAGCGGGGGGTCATACCGAAGCTCCTACAATGAGCAGTTCTTC. It yields the protein CASSRTSGGSYRSSYNEQFF.

The V gene is TRBV9, the J gene TRBJ1-2; D is possibly TRBD1 (6 bases). The CDR3 spans 14 residues. CDR1 SGDLS and CDR2 YYNGEE come from the germline V gene. V was pared by 4 bases and J by 0 bases, with 10 bases between. The CDR3 is CASSTRDTNYGYTF. The DNA for the CDR3 is TGTGCCAGCAGCACACGGGACACTAACTATGGCTACACCTTC.

The V call is TRBV28, the J call TRBJ1-2, with 7 positions matching TRBD1. The CDR3 consists of 14 residues. V lost 2 bases to trimming and J lost 8 bases; unmatched junction nucleotides: 8. The germline V gene encodes CDR1 MDHEN and CDR2 SYDVKM. CDR3 DNA: TGTGCCAGCAGTTTACGGGAGTGGGGACAGGGCTACACCTTC. It codes for CASSLREWGQGYTF.

The J gene is TRBJ2-3, the V gene TRBV30; the match to TRBD2 covers 10 bases. The CDR3 contains 14 residues. Germline assignment: CDR1 GTSNPN and CDR2 SVGIG (reference sequence). The CDR3 DNA follows: TGTGCATTTAGCGGGAGGAGGGTCACAGATACGCAGTATTTT. As protein: CAFSGRRVTDTQYF.

J is TRBJ2-7 and V is TRBV14, with 7 bases matching TRBD2. Germline V gives CDR1 SGHDN, CDR2 FVKESK. The CDR3 spans 16 residues. J gave up 1 base and V 4 bases, and 10 bases lay outside the gene matches. This CDR3 reads CASSLLGGGKSYEQYF. In nucleotides, the CDR3 is TGTGCCAGCAGCCTTTTGGGGGGGGGAAAGTCCTACGAGCAGTACTTC.

This clone has more than one count but fewer than ten. V gene TRBV9 combines with J gene TRBJ2-5; D remains ambiguous. Trimming removed 0 bases at V and 5 bases at J, with 14 bases between. The CDR3 spans 15 residues. CDR1 is SGDLS, CDR2 YYNGEE, per germline. CDR3 in DNA: TGTGCCAGCAGCGTAGAAGTCGGTATCGGGGAGACCCAGTACTTC. Protein product: CASSVEVGIGETQYF.

The rearrangement joins TRBV28 to TRBJ1-1; 8 bases fit TRBD1. The germline V gene encodes CDR1 MDHEN and CDR2 SYDVKM. Germline trimming cut 7 bases from V and 5 bases from J; bases unmatched to any gene: 9. This CDR3 is built from 14 residues. The CDR3, as DNA: TGTGCCAGCACCCACGACAGGGGTCGGACTGAAGCTTTCTTT. Translated, it gives CASTHDRGRTEAFF.

This chain connects TRBV25-1 to TRBJ1-2; a weak D match, TRBD1 (5 bases). The V end lost 0 bases, the J end lost 7 bases, and 9 bases lay between the germline ends. Germline lookup yields CDR1 MGHDK and CDR2 SYGVNS. The CDR3 has 13 residues. The CDR3 DNA reads as TGTGCCAGCAGTGAATATTCAGGGTCTGGCTACACCTTC. This gives the protein CASSEYSGSGYTF.

The chain links TRBV10-3 to TRBJ2-2; the D gene is possibly TRBD1 (6 bases). Germline CDR1 reads ENHRY; CDR2 reads SYGVKD. Trimming took off 6 bases at V and 15 bases at J, with 23 bases between the two ends. The CDR3 length is 14 residues. CDR3 amino acids: CAISLSGESHNMFF. Here the CDR3 DNA reads TGTGCCATCAGCCTTTCAGGGGAGAGCCACAACATGTTTTTT.

CDR3 residues: CASRGPSGGSGYGYTF. The CDR3 region has the DNA TGTGCCAGCAGGGGCCCCTCAGGGGGGTCCGGCTATGGCTACACCTTC. The chain joins TRBV6-4 to TRBJ1-2; 7 nucleotides agree with TRBD1. The germline CDR1 and CDR2 sequences are MRHNA and SNTAGT. This CDR3 region has 16 residues. The V and J ends lost 6 bases and 4 bases, in that order; junction bases with no gene match: 14.

V gene TRBV5-1 combines with J gene TRBJ1-2; 7 bases map to TRBD1. CDR1 is SGHRS and CDR2 is YFSETQ in the germline V gene. V shed 4 bases, J shed 2 bases, and the junction held 5 bases outside the gene matches. The CDR3 runs to 14 residues. The CDR3 DNA follows: TGCGCCAGCAGCCTGGGACAGCTAAACTATGGCTACACCTTC. It is translated as CASSLGQLNYGYTF. Full variable domain (rest looked up from reference TRBV5-1 and TRBJ1-2): KAGVTQTPRYLIKTRGQQVTLSCSPISGHRSVSWYQQTPGQGLQFLFEYFSETQRNKGNFPGRFSGRQFSNSRSEMNVSTLELGDSALYLCASSLGQLNYGYTFGSGTRLTVV.

The chain couples TRBV28 to TRBJ2-1; 8 bases match TRBD2. Trimming removed 2 bases from V and 5 bases from J; junction bases left unmatched: 8. CDR1 MDHEN and CDR2 SYDVKM come from the germline V gene. The CDR3 extends over 16 amino acids. CDR3 coding DNA: TGTGCCAGCAGTTTAAAGGGTAGCGGGGTGAACAATGAGCAGTTCTTC. It yields the protein CASSLKGSGVNNEQFF.

The genes are TRBV6-5 and TRBJ1-1, with 10 bases lining up with TRBD1. Trimming removed 6 bases from V and 6 bases from J; junction bases left unmatched: 4. Germline V gene lookup returns CDR1 MNHEY and CDR2 SVGAGI. This CDR3 has 13 residues. CDR3 sequence reads: CASRTGGIPEAFF. CDR3 bases: TGTGCCAGCAGGACAGGGGGCATCCCTGAAGCTTTCTTT.

The CDR3 DNA sequence: TGCGCCAGCAGTGAGATCAGGGTCCTTCACACCGGGGAGCTGTTTTTT. Protein product: CASSEIRVLHTGELFF. The chain employs TRBV10-1 and TRBJ2-2, with D maybe TRBD1 (5 bases). The CDR3 has 16 amino acids. In germline, CDR1 is WNHNN, CDR2 SYGVQD (reference sequence). Trimming cost V 2 bases and J 3 bases, with 13 bases left between them.

The V gene is TRBV24-1, the J gene TRBJ1-3, with 8 bases fitting TRBD1. J gave up 1 base and V 9 bases, and 7 bases lay outside the gene matches. The CDR3 is made up of 15 amino acids. Germline loops: CDR1 KGHDR, CDR2 SFDVKD. The CDR3 here is CATEGQGHSGNTIYF. The CDR3, as DNA: TGTGCCACCGAAGGACAGGGACATTCTGGAAACACCATATATTTT.

The V and J genes are TRBV4-3 and TRBJ2-3; 7 nucleotides agree with TRBD2. Germline CDR1 is LGHNA and CDR2 is YSLEER. This CDR3 has 16 residues. Trimming cost V 0 bases and J 5 bases; bases outside gene matches: 8. CDR3 DNA sequence: TGCGCCAGCAGCCAAGAGACGGGAGGAAGGGGAGATACGCAGTATTTT. Translating it yields CASSQETGGRGDTQYF.

This chain links TRBV6-2 or TRBV6-3 with TRBJ1-1, with a possible D match to TRBD1 (5 bases). Germline V gives CDR1 MNHEY, CDR2 SVGEGT. This CDR3 spans 14 amino acids. The ends were cut back, 3 bases at V and 4 bases at J, with 12 bases in the middle. CDR3 sequence (DNA): TGTGCCAGCAGTTATCCAGGGTTAAGCACTGAAGCTTTCTTT. Its protein product is CASSYPGLSTEAFF.

This chain connects TRBV4-3 to TRBJ1-2; perhaps TRBD1 as D (6 bases). CDR3 length equals 13 residues. CDR1 and CDR2 (germline): LGHNA, YSLEER. Trimming shortened V by 1 base and J by 8 bases, and 11 bases separated the two germline ends. CDR3 nucleotides: TGCGCCAGCAGCCAAGTACAGGGATACGGCTACACCTTC. Protein: CASSQVQGYGYTF.

V usage is TRBV5-1 and J usage is TRBJ1-4, with a tentative D call TRBD1 (6 bases). The ends were cut back, 2 bases at V and 7 bases at J, with 12 bases in the middle. This CDR3 comprises 14 residues. CDR1 and CDR2 from the germline V gene are SGHRS and YFSETQ. CDR3 loop: CASSFLGGREKLFF. The CDR3 region has the DNA TGCGCCAGCAGCTTCTTAGGGGGTCGTGAAAAACTGTTTTTT. The entire variable domain, with the rest obtained from reference TRBV5-1 and TRBJ1-4, is as follows: KAGVTQTPRYLIKTRGQQVTLSCSPISGHRSVSWYQQTPGQGLQFLFEYFSETQRNKGNFPGRFSGRQFSNSRSEMNVSTLELGDSALYLCASSFLGGREKLFFGSGTQLSVL.

V and J are TRBV3-1 (or the pseudogene TRBV3-2) and TRBJ2-1; 9 bases map to TRBD1. The CDR3 loop spans 11 amino acids. Losses at the gene ends were 4 bases for V and 15 bases for J; bases not matched to a gene: 4. Per the germline V gene, CDR1 is LGHDT and CDR2 is YNNKEL (reference sequence). CDR3 sequence reads: CASSRGTGPFF. The CDR3 coding sequence is TGTGCCAGCAGCCGAGGGACAGGGCCGTTCTTC.

The rearrangement uses TRBV4-1 and TRBJ2-4; tentative D call: TRBD2 (6 bases). V was shortened by 0 bases and J by 2 bases, with 14 bases between the two germline ends. The CDR3 is 17 residues long. Germline V gene lookup returns CDR1 MGHRA and CDR2 YSYEKL. This CDR3 is CASSQEIRRVTKNIQYF. The CDR3 DNA reads TGCGCCAGCAGCCAAGAGATTCGGAGGGTAACCAAAAACATTCAGTACTTC.